This TCR beta chain was sequenced during a study of blood T cell repertoires in COVID-19. The method was immunoSEQ multiplex PCR; TCRdb's version includes in-frame clones alone and lacks a portion of them. The sample has over 350,000 clones; nearly 90% are singletons. Germline V lookup: CDR1 SNHLY, CDR2 FYNNEI. CDR3 size: 14 residues. The V end was cut by 8 bases, the J end by 3 bases, with 14 bases between. Sequencing was done on a sample of PBMCs or T cells enriched from blood (not recorded which). The chain employs TRBV2 and TRBJ1-5; D is unclear. The clonotype comes from a young woman with acute COVID-19. The CDR3 nucleotides read TGTGCCAGCGTTAGCCGGAGGCTCAATCAGCCCCAGCATTTT. This gives the protein CASVSRRLNQPQHF.